This is a list of T cell receptor beta chains from one sample in a study of blood T cells in healthy people across ages. TCRdb re-analysed the 5' RACE reads in MiXCR, keeping a single row per CDR3 protein. Here the sample spans roughly 800,000 distinct CDR3 sequences, around 25% being singletons. The same data also went into a second study, on T cells of mothers and their children.

Input material: blood. All receptors come from a boy younger than 18 in good health. The CDR3 runs from the conserved cysteine through the conserved F or W. Fields, in order: clone size, D gene, J gene, V gene, CDR3 DNA, CDR3 protein. D genes are given only for firm matches. Where a row states a size, it is once, few, many or the class of an expanded clone; other rows omit it.

few | NA | TRBJ2-5 | TRBV12-3/TRBV12-4 | TGTGCCAGCAGTTTGGACCCTAACAGCGGGACCCAGTACTTC | CASSLDPNSGTQYF
few | NA | TRBJ1-1 | TRBV6-5 | TGTGCCAGCAGTTACGCGGACATCATGAACACTGAAGCTTTCTTT | CASSYADIMNTEAFF
few | TRBD2 | TRBJ2-5 | TRBV7-2 | TGTGCCAGCAGCCAAGGACTAGCGGAGGAAGAGACCCAGTACTTC | CASSQGLAEEETQYF
few | NA | TRBJ2-6 | TRBV28 | TGTGCCAGCAGTTTAAGAGCACAACACTCTGGGGCCAACGTCCTGACTTTC | CASSLRAQHSGANVLTF
many | TRBD1 | TRBJ2-1 | TRBV5-1 | TGCGCCAGCAGCTTAACTACAGGGGGCAATGAGCAGTTCTTC | CASSLTTGGNEQFF
few | NA | TRBJ1-1 | TRBV6-5 | TGTGCCAGCAGTCTCCTAGGATCGTTGTCCACTGAAGCTTTCTTT | CASSLLGSLSTEAFF
few | NA | TRBJ1-1 | TRBV12-3/TRBV12-4 | TGTGCCAGCAGTTTTGTTGGGGACACTGAAGCTTTCTTT | CASSFVGDTEAFF
few | TRBD1 | TRBJ2-6 | TRBV25-1 | TGTGCCAGCAGGGGTCGGGACAGGGATCCCTCTGGGGCCAACGTCCTGACTTTC | CASRGRDRDPSGANVLTF
few | NA | TRBJ2-1 | TRBV7-9 | TGTGCCAGCAGCCAAAAGCTCTACAATGAGCAGTTCTTC | CASSQKLYNEQFF
NA | NA | TRBJ2-7 | TRBV10-3 | TGTGCCATCACCAAGGACGGTTACGAGCAGTACTTC | CAITKDGYEQYF
NA | TRBD1 | TRBJ1-2 | TRBV7-2 | TGTGCCAGCAGCCCCGACAGGGGTGAAGGCTACACCTTC | CASSPDRGEGYTF
few | NA | TRBJ2-5 | TRBV7-9 | TGTGCCAGCAGCGTCGCCAGGGGTGTAGAGACCCAGTACTTC | CASSVARGVETQYF
NA | NA | TRBJ2-2 | TRBV7-2 | TGTGCCAGCAGAGTTCCGGCGAGACAGCCTAACACCGGGGAGCTGTTTTTT | CASRVPARQPNTGELFF
many | NA | TRBJ1-4 | TRBV29-1 | TGCAGCGTCCAGGGAAATGAAAAACTGTTTTTT | CSVQGNEKLFF
NA | NA | TRBJ2-1 | TRBV2 | TGTGCCAGCAGTGAAGAAGCAAGTGTTCGCTCCTACGAGCAGTTCTTC | CASSEEASVRSYEQFF
few | NA | TRBJ1-1 | TRBV29-1 | TGCAGCGTTGAAGATCAACGGATTGAAGCTTTCTTT | CSVEDQRIEAFF
NA | TRBD2 | TRBJ2-1 | TRBV29-1 | TGCAGCGTTGGGCGAAAACTAGCGGGAGGGGGTGAGCAGTTCTTC | CSVGRKLAGGGEQFF
once | NA | TRBJ1-1 | TRBV20-1 | TGCAGTGTGTATCCCATTAGGGGGGGGGACACTGAAGCTTTCTTT | CSVYPIRGGDTEAFF
many | TRBD2 | TRBJ2-1 | TRBV20-1 | TGCAGTGCCCCAGATGGGACTAAGGACTACAATGAGCAGTTCTTC | CSAPDGTKDYNEQFF
NA | TRBD1 | TRBJ2-5 | TRBV7-2 | TGTGCCAGCAGCTTTGCGTCGACAGGGCAGGCGACCCAGTACTTC | CASSFASTGQATQYF
NA | TRBD2 | TRBJ2-1 | TRBV15 | TGTGCCACCAGCGGGGGAGCCCTAGCGGGGGAAGATGAGCAGTTCTTC | CATSGGALAGEDEQFF
few | TRBD2 | TRBJ2-1 | TRBV5-1 | TGCGCCAGCAATGTCGAAGGGCGGGGGACCTACAATGAGCAGTTCTTC | CASNVEGRGTYNEQFF
few | NA | TRBJ1-4 | TRBV6-1 | TGTGCCAGCAGTGAAGTGGGTTCCAGGGCTCTTGCGACTAATGAAAAACTGTTTTTT | CASSEVGSRALATNEKLFF
NA | NA | TRBJ2-1 | TRBV10-3 | TGTGCCATCAGTGGCGCAGGTTCGGGTGGGGATGAGCAGTTCTTC | CAISGAGSGGDEQFF
once | NA | TRBJ2-5 | TRBV28 | TGTGCCAGCAGCCCAGGGACAACTACGCAAGAGACCCAGTACTTC | CASSPGTTTQETQYF
NA | NA | TRBJ2-5 | TRBV9 | TGTGCCAGCAGCCCCGCAGCGAGGGAGACCCAGTACTTC | CASSPAARETQYF
NA | NA | TRBJ2-1 | TRBV12-3/TRBV12-4 | TGTGCCAGCAGTTCCCTATCGGGAGAGCAGTTCTTC | CASSSLSGEQFF
NA | TRBD1 | TRBJ1-2 | TRBV7-6 | TGTGCCAGCAGCCCTGGGGGGGGACGGGGACAGAGAGCCCTCTTC | CASSPGGGRGQRALF
NA | TRBD1 | TRBJ1-6 | TRBV6-6 | TGTGCCAGCAGTCTTGACAGGGGCAGCGATTCACCCCTCCACTTT | CASSLDRGSDSPLHF
NA | NA | TRBJ2-4 | TRBV5-1 | TGCGCCAGCAGCGAGGCTCAGGGAGTCGGCAAAAACATTCAGTACTTC | CASSEAQGVGKNIQYF
few | NA | TRBJ2-7 | TRBV4-3 | TGCGCCAGCAGCCAAGACTCGGACTACGAGCAGTACTTC | CASSQDSDYEQYF
NA | TRBD1 | TRBJ2-7 | TRBV6-2/TRBV6-3 | TGTGCCAGCATCGGGACAGGGGCCTACGAGCAGTACTTC | CASIGTGAYEQYF
NA | NA | TRBJ2-2 | TRBV6-5 | TGTGCCAGCAGTTACACTAGGAGGAGGGCCGAAACCGGGGAGCTGTTTTTT | CASSYTRRRAETGELFF
few | NA | TRBJ1-1 | TRBV11-2 | TGTGCCAGCAGCGACGGGACATTAAACACTGAAGCTTTCTTT | CASSDGTLNTEAFF
NA | NA | TRBJ2-7 | TRBV29-1 | TGCAGCGTTGTGTTAGCGTTCGGCTACGAGCAGTACTTC | CSVVLAFGYEQYF
NA | NA | TRBJ1-4 | TRBV19 | TGTGCCAGTAGTATAACATTAACGGGGGCGACTAATGAAAAACTGTTTTTT | CASSITLTGATNEKLFF
NA | TRBD2 | TRBJ2-3 | TRBV5-1 | TGCGCCAGCAGCCCGGCCCGACTAGCAGACGACACAGATACGCAGTATTTT | CASSPARLADDTDTQYF
few | NA | TRBJ2-5 | TRBV7-2 | TGTGCCAGCAGCTTCGGGGCAGGACGGTGGGAGCAGTACTTC | CASSFGAGRWEQYF
few | TRBD2 | TRBJ2-7 | TRBV25-1 | TGTGCCAGCAGTGAATGGGGTCGGGGGGACGAGCAGTACTTC | CASSEWGRGDEQYF
few | NA | TRBJ2-1 | TRBV11-2 | TGTGCCAGCAGCTTTAAATCCGCCTCCCCCTACAATGAGCAGTTCTTC | CASSFKSASPYNEQFF
few | NA | TRBJ1-2 | TRBV13 | TGTGCCAGCAGTCCGGGAGGGAGTGGCTACACCTTC | CASSPGGSGYTF
few | TRBD1 | TRBJ1-1 | TRBV6-2/TRBV6-3 | TGTGCCAGCAGTTACGGAGACAGGGGGCGGACGGCTTTCTTT | CASSYGDRGRTAFF
NA | NA | TRBJ2-1 | TRBV20-1 | TGCAGTGCCGTATACAATGAGCAGTTCTTC | CSAVYNEQFF
NA | NA | TRBJ2-3 | TRBV7-8 | TGTGCCAGCAGCTTTACGGGATACACAGATACGCAGTATTTT | CASSFTGYTDTQYF
NA | NA | TRBJ2-3 | TRBV7-9 | TGTGCCAGCAGCTTATGGGAGGATACGCAGTATTTT | CASSLWEDTQYF
few | NA | TRBJ2-3 | TRBV20-1 | TGCAGTGCTAGAGTTCCCTCTGGGGCCACAGATACGCAGTATTTT | CSARVPSGATDTQYF
NA | NA | TRBJ2-2 | TRBV9 | TGTGCCAGCAGCGTAGGGGGACAGAACACCGGGGAGCTGTTTTTT | CASSVGGQNTGELFF
few | NA | TRBJ2-2 | TRBV14 | TGTGCCAGCAGCCAAGCATACACCGGGGAGCTGTTTTTT | CASSQAYTGELFF
NA | TRBD2 | TRBJ2-2 | TRBV5-1 | TGCGCCAGCAGCTTGGTGGCCCTAGCGGGGGGCAACACCGGGGAGCTGTTTTTT | CASSLVALAGGNTGELFF
NA | NA | TRBJ2-1 | TRBV9 | TGTGCCAGCAGCGTAGCTAGCAGAAATGAGCAGTTCTTC | CASSVASRNEQFF
NA | NA | TRBJ1-3 | TRBV12-3/TRBV12-4 | TGTGCCAGCAGTTTAATAGGGGTGGGAAACACCATATATTTT | CASSLIGVGNTIYF
NA | TRBD1 | TRBJ1-1 | TRBV12-3/TRBV12-4 | TGTGCCAGCAGGTCCGGGACAGCGAACACTGAAGCTTTCTTT | CASRSGTANTEAFF
NA | NA | TRBJ2-1 | TRBV27 | TGTGCCAGCAGTCGGGACACATACTACAATGAGCAGTTCTTC | CASSRDTYYNEQFF
NA | TRBD1 | TRBJ2-7 | TRBV9 | TGTGCCAGCAGCGTAGGTACAGGGGGTATCTACGAGCAGTACTTC | CASSVGTGGIYEQYF
NA | NA | TRBJ2-5 | TRBV29-1 | TGCAGCGCTTCGGGTGGGGCCACGTACCAAGAGACCCAGTACTTC | CSASGGATYQETQYF
NA | NA | TRBJ1-2 | TRBV5-4 | TGTGCCAGCAGCTCGGGCAGGTTTGGCTATGGCTACACCTTC | CASSSGRFGYGYTF
few | NA | TRBJ1-3 | TRBV5-1 | TGCGCCAGCAGCTTGTCAACTGGAAACACCATATATTTT | CASSLSTGNTIYF
NA | TRBD1 | TRBJ2-7 | TRBV11-2 | TGTGCCAGCAGCCTGACAGGGGGCACCACCTACGAGCAGTACTTC | CASSLTGGTTYEQYF
few | TRBD2 | TRBJ2-3 | TRBV6-2/TRBV6-3 | TGTGCCAGCAGTTACAGAGGGACTAGCGGGGCTGGTGGGTCAGATACGCAGTATTTT | CASSYRGTSGAGGSDTQYF